Following are 25 T cell receptor beta chains from one sample sequenced in a study of human T cells and chemical hapten exposure. Each CDR3 protein is one row after TCRdb ran MiXCR on the RACE reads. The table lists about 84,000 distinct CDR3 sequences, 11% of them singletons. Time point denoted: patch test 3, about 24 weeks after DPC sensitization. The treatment denotes: therapeutic diphenylcyclopropenone sensitization with weekly scalp DPC. Specimen: whole blood, collected in connection with sensitization to the hapten diphenylcyclopropenone (DPC). The receptors come from a woman aged 45-60 years with alopecia areata. Some clones in this sample may be carry-over from other donors' samples.

V gene TRBV3-1 combines with J gene TRBJ2-7; D ambiguous. CDR3 length: 14 amino acids. The germline gives CDR1 LGHDT, CDR2 YNNKEL (reference sequence). V lost 2 bases to trimming and J lost 3 bases, with 11 bases between them. The CDR3 coding sequence is TGTGCCAGCAGCCAATTGGTCTCAAACTACGAGCAGTACTTC. Translating gives CASSQLVSNYEQYF.

This chain links TRBV24-1 with TRBJ2-1; D remains unclear. There are 13 residues in the CDR3. Trimming took off 3 bases at V and 6 bases at J, with 8 bases between the two ends. The germline CDR1 and CDR2 sequences are KGHDR and SFDVKD. The chain's CDR3 is CATSDRVSNEQFF. For the CDR3, the DNA is TGTGCCACCAGTGATCGAGTTAGCAATGAGCAGTTCTTC.

J is TRBJ2-1 and V is TRBV11-2; either TRBD1 or TRBD2 may supply D (5 bases each). Per the germline V gene, CDR1 is SGHAT and CDR2 is FQNNGV. V lost 4 bases to trimming and J lost 6 bases, with 19 bases between them. This CDR3 has 16 residues. The CDR3 coding sequence is TGTGCCAGCAGCTCCCTCGGGACCCCCCCGGCCAATGAGCAGTTCTTC. Translated, it gives CASSSLGTPPANEQFF.

This clonotype was detected a few times. V gene TRBV28 combines with J gene TRBJ2-7; D call uncertain. From germline, CDR1 is MDHEN and CDR2 SYDVKM. Trimming cost V 3 bases and J 5 bases, with 5 bases left between them. CDR3 length: 11 residues. CDR3 sequence reads: CASSFGHEQYF. In nucleotides, the CDR3 is TGTGCCAGCAGTTTTGGTCACGAGCAGTACTTC.

This clonotype was seen a handful of times. The chain employs TRBV28 and TRBJ2-3; tentative D call: TRBD2 (6 bases). This CDR3 has 15 residues. V was cut by 7 bases and J by 10 bases, with 24 bases left in between. Germline lookup yields CDR1 MDHEN and CDR2 SYDVKM. CDR3 region: CASNDRTTSSRAQYF. CDR3 DNA: TGTGCCAGCAACGACCGGACTACCTCCAGTAGGGCGCAGTATTTT. The entire variable domain, with the rest obtained from reference TRBV28 and TRBJ2-3, is as follows: DVKVTQSSRYLVKRTGEKVFLECVQDMDHENMFWYRQDPGLGLRLIYFSYDVKMKEKGDIPEGYSVSREKKERFSLILESASTNQTSMYLCASNDRTTSSRAQYFGPGTRLTVL.

The chain is built from TRBV12-3 or TRBV12-4 and TRBJ2-1; D is possibly TRBD2 (6 bases). Trimming took 6 bases from V and 8 from J, leaving 29 bases between them. The CDR3 has 18 amino acids. In DNA form, the CDR3 reads TGTGCCAGCAGCCCGAGTGGGGGGTCTTCTGCCCGAGGGTATGAGCAGTTCTTC. This sequence encodes CASSPSGGSSARGYEQFF.

The rearrangement links TRBV4-1 to TRBJ2-3; the D is unclear. This CDR3 contains 12 residues. V lost 3 bases and J lost 9, with 10 bases in between. Germline CDR1 is MGHRA and CDR2 is YSYEKL. The CDR3 here is CASSQARDTQYF. CDR3 nucleotides: TGCGCCAGCAGCCAGGCGCGTGACACGCAGTATTTT.

The genes are TRBV3-1 and TRBJ1-1, with 12 nucleotides matching TRBD1. Unmatched junction bases numbered 9, after V lost 3 bases and J lost 7 bases. This CDR3 is 16 amino acids long. Germline CDR1 is LGHDT and CDR2 is YNNKEL (reference sequence). The CDR3 sequence is CASSHRGGQGASEAFF. The CDR3 region has the DNA TGTGCCAGCAGCCACCGAGGGGGACAGGGGGCGAGTGAAGCTTTCTTT.

The J gene is TRBJ2-2, the V gene TRBV29-1, with unresolved D. Trimming removed 6 bases from V and 4 bases from J, with 6 bases in between. Germline V gives CDR1 SQVTM, CDR2 ANQGSEA. The CDR3 length is 11 residues. CDR3 coding DNA: TGCAGCGTGAGAACCACCGGGGAGCTGTTTTTT. It yields the protein CSVRTTGELFF.

This clonotype appeared many times. The chain combines TRBV7-2 with TRBJ2-7; D is possibly TRBD1 (5 bases). Looked up from germline, CDR1 is SGHTA and CDR2 is FQGNSA. The length of the CDR3 is 15 residues. Trimming took off 2 bases at V and 3 bases at J, with 14 bases between the two ends. The CDR3 loop is CASSLSGSRGYEQYF. The CDR3 DNA sequence: TGTGCCAGCAGCTTATCTGGGTCTAGGGGCTACGAGCAGTACTTC.

The table lists this clonotype with a few counts. This sequence joins TRBV2 and TRBJ2-7, with TRBD2 as a possible D gene (6 bases). CDR3 length: 14 amino acids. Germline V gene lookup returns CDR1 SNHLY and CDR2 FYNNEI. V gave up 5 bases and J gave up 0 bases, with 11 bases separating them. CDR3 in DNA: TGTGCCAGCAGTCGGGACTCCTTCTCCTACGAGCAGTACTTC. Protein product: CASSRDSFSYEQYF. Drawing the rest from reference TRBV2 and TRBJ2-7, the complete variable domain is EPEVTQTPSHQVTQMGQEVILRCVPISNHLYFYWYRQILGQKVEFLVSFYNNEISEKSEIFDDQFSVERPDGSNFTLKIRSTKLEDSAMYFCASSRDSFSYEQYFGPGTRLTVT.

This clonotype has a handful of counts. The chain uses TRBV20-1 and TRBJ2-1, with 9 bases matching TRBD2. The germline CDR1 and CDR2 sequences are DFQATT and SNEGSKA (reference sequence). V shed 3 bases, J shed 9 bases, and the junction held 12 bases outside the gene matches. The CDR3 runs to 15 residues. The CDR3 region has the DNA TGCAGTGCTAGTGCGGCGGGAGGGCCCTTCGGTGAGCAGTTCTTC. This gives the protein CSASAAGGPFGEQFF.

This clonotype was seen ten or more times. This chain uses TRBV18 with TRBJ2-5, with unresolved D. V lost 0 bases, J lost 2 bases, and 7 bases lay in between. CDR1 and CDR2 (germline): KGHSH, LQKENI. This CDR3 region has 14 residues. The CDR3 loop reads CASSPPGQQETQYF. The CDR3 nucleotides read TGTGCCAGCTCACCACCTGGGCAGCAAGAGACCCAGTACTTC.

This clonotype was counted many times. The chain combines TRBV11-2 with TRBJ2-1; D remains ambiguous. The germline gives CDR1 SGHAT, CDR2 FQNNGV. Trimming pared 1 base from V and 10 bases from J, leaving 17 bases between. This CDR3 region has 15 residues. The CDR3 here is CASSLVLGRWSEQFF. In nucleotides, the CDR3 is TGTGCCAGCAGCTTAGTTTTAGGCCGGTGGTCGGAGCAGTTCTTC.

This clonotype was seen a single time. J is TRBJ1-6 and V is TRBV19; D call uncertain. The CDR3 totals 16 residues. The ends were cut back, 5 bases at V and 7 bases at J, with 18 bases in the middle. Per the germline V gene, CDR1 is LNHDA and CDR2 is SQIVND (reference sequence). DNA of the CDR3: TGTGCCAGTAGTGTTACGGGTGGCCGGCGAAATTCACCCCTCCACTTT. The encoded protein is CASSVTGGRRNSPLHF.

This clonotype was counted many times. V gene TRBV3-1 combines with J gene TRBJ2-2; TRBD1 is a possible D gene (6 bases). This CDR3 comprises 14 residues. V lost 1 base and J 7 bases, leaving 10 bases between the germline ends. Germline V gene sequence: CDR1 LGHDT, CDR2 YNNKEL (reference sequence). CDR3: CASSQVQGNGELFF. CDR3 bases: TGTGCCAGCAGCCAAGTACAGGGTAACGGGGAGCTGTTTTTT.

This clonotype was found many times. The genes are TRBV28 and TRBJ2-7, with TRBD1 matching 8 bases. V shed 3 bases, J shed 5 bases, and the junction held 21 bases outside the gene matches. Germline V CDR1 and CDR2: MDHEN, SYDVKM. There are 19 residues in the CDR3. CDR3 protein: CASSFKPGQVGPWSDEQYF. CDR3 DNA sequence: TGTGCCAGCAGTTTCAAACCGGGACAGGTGGGCCCCTGGAGCGACGAGCAGTACTTC. The full variable domain, in which reference TRBV28 and TRBJ2-7 provide the parts outside the CDR3, is DVKVTQSSRYLVKRTGEKVFLECVQDMDHENMFWYRQDPGLGLRLIYFSYDVKMKEKGDIPEGYSVSREKKERFSLILESASTNQTSMYLCASSFKPGQVGPWSDEQYFGPGTRLTVT.

The rearrangement links TRBV10-2 to TRBJ2-5, with D maybe TRBD2 (6 bases). The germline V gene encodes CDR1 WSHSY and CDR2 SAAADI. The CDR3 totals 16 residues. V was cut by 1 base and J by 4 bases, with 16 bases left in between. CDR3 sequence: CASSEYGSSVRETQYF. CDR3 nucleotides: TGCGCCAGCAGTGAGTACGGGTCTAGCGTGCGAGAGACCCAGTACTTC.

At least ten counts were recorded for this clonotype. The V call is TRBV6-5, the J call TRBJ1-1, with TRBD1 matching over 10 bases. This CDR3 has 15 amino acids. Germline CDR1 is MNHEY and CDR2 is SVGAGI. V was pared by 5 bases and J by 3 bases, with 6 bases of the junction left unmatched. The CDR3 protein is CASSTTGGLDTEAFF. As DNA, the CDR3 is TGTGCCAGCAGTACGACAGGGGGCTTGGACACTGAAGCTTTCTTT.

With regard to this clonotype: With a much larger clone just one base away, this may be a read error. The J gene is TRBJ2-7, the V gene TRBV15, with D perhaps matching TRBD1 (6 bases). Germline V gene sequence: CDR1 LNHNV, CDR2 YYDKDF (reference sequence). This CDR3 is 12 amino acids long. CDR3 DNA sequence: TGTGCCACCAGCAGAGGTCGACAGGCCCCGGATTTC. As protein: CATSRGRQAPDF.

This clonotype has a count of ten or more. The CDR3 DNA is TGCAGCGTGAGGACAGGGGTTGAAAAACTGTTTTTT. Amino acids: CSVRTGVEKLFF. The rearrangement links TRBV29-1 to TRBJ1-4, with 9 bases lining up with TRBD1. The V gene end was trimmed by 6 bases and the J gene end by 7 bases; junction bases not matched to a gene: 3. The CDR3 contains 12 residues. Germline V gives CDR1 SQVTM, CDR2 ANQGSEA.

This clonotype was found a few times. The chain uses TRBV12-3 or TRBV12-4 and TRBJ1-4, with 7 bases identical to TRBD1. This CDR3 spans 16 amino acids. V shed 3 bases and J 0 bases; nucleotides not matched to a gene: 4. CDR3 in DNA: TGTGCCAGCAGTTTGGAGGGGGCAGCAACTAATGAAAAACTGTTTTTT. It translates to CASSLEGAATNEKLFF.

There are many counts of this clonotype. V and J are TRBV28 and TRBJ2-5; D may be TRBD1 (6 bases). V lost 7 bases and J 3 bases, leaving 15 bases between the germline ends. The CDR3 length is 14 residues. Germline V lookup: CDR1 MDHEN, CDR2 SYDVKM. The CDR3 nucleotides read TGTGCCAGCATCAGGGGATCTCGCAAAGAGACCCAGTACTTC. Translating it yields CASIRGSRKETQYF.

This clonotype was recorded at least ten times. The chain employs TRBV4-3 and TRBJ2-5, with D possibly called TRBD1 or TRBD2 (6 bases each). The germline V gene encodes CDR1 LGHNA and CDR2 YSLEER. V lost 4 bases and J lost 2, with 23 bases in between. CDR3 length equals 18 residues. The DNA for the CDR3 is TGCGCCAGCAGCCCGGGCCGCCTAGCGCTTAGGGGGCAAGAGACCCAGTACTTC. Its translation is CASSPGRLALRGQETQYF.

The chain uses TRBV4-1 and TRBJ2-7; TRBD2 is a possible D gene (6 bases). The germline V gene has CDR1 MGHRA and CDR2 YSYEKL. This CDR3 has 14 residues. With 1 base removed from V and 6 bases from J, the gap between germline ends came to 13 bases. CDR3 residues: CASSQGQPGGEQYF. In DNA, the CDR3 is TGCGCCAGCAGCCAAGGACAGCCCGGGGGCGAGCAGTACTTC.